The entry that follows covers one T cell receptor beta chain sequence. In the authors' methods: By means of reference gene primer amplification, nucleated cell counts were estimated. Repertoires were generated with immunoSEQ multiplex PCR, while TCRdb's copy carries only in-frame clones and drops some. That table gives V, J and clone size, and the DNA gave D and trimming. The table has tens of thousands of clones, 88% seen once; the top ten hold 5.1%. The record originates from a study of blood T cell repertoires in COVID-19. Study overall: The samples span acute and convalescent COVID-19 from the United States, Italy and Spain. PBMCs, B-cell-depleted T cells, or T cells were the source of the cDNA or gDNA that made up the material.

The V gene lost 3 bases and the J gene lost 3 bases, with 16 bases spanning the gap. The CDR3 contains 17 residues. Germline V CDR1 and CDR2: SGHKS, YYEKEE (reference sequence). This sequence was found in a human donor in a cohort sampled during active COVID-19. This chain uses TRBV5-5 with TRBJ2-6; TRBD2 might be the D (5 bases). The material sequenced was peripheral blood. This chain's CDR3 is CASSSIIFGVGANVLTF. In DNA, the CDR3 is TGTGCCAGCAGCTCCATTATCTTCGGGGTTGGGGCCAACGTCCTGACTTTC.